The 6 T cell receptor beta chains reported below all come from one sample, sequenced in a study of shared clonotypes between healthy human individuals. Clones were sequenced by immunoSEQ multiplex PCR, and TCRdb holds only the in-frame ones, with some missing. The sample lists about 560,000 clones, around 80% occurring once. Specimen: PBMCs. The source is a woman between 35 and 50 years old in good health. Some clones in this sample may be carry-over from other donors' samples.

The chain combines TRBV6-1 with TRBJ2-5; 11 bases agree with TRBD2. Germline V gene data show CDR1 as MNHNS and CDR2 as SASEGT. The CDR3 is 14 residues long. V shed 7 bases and J 3 bases; nucleotides not matched to a gene: 4. The CDR3 nucleotides are TGTGCCAGCATGCTAGCGGGAGGTAAAGAGACCCAGTACTTC. This gives the protein CASMLAGGKETQYF.

V gene TRBV27 combines with J gene TRBJ2-7; D not certain. The CDR3 covers 13 residues. Per germline, CDR1 MNHEY and CDR2 SMNVEV (reference sequence). V lost 3 bases and J lost 0, with 6 bases in between. The CDR3 nucleotides are TGTGCCAGCAGTTTCCGGTACTCCTACGAGCAGTACTTC. Translation gives CASSFRYSYEQYF.

This clone was observed a handful of times. The chain uses TRBV7-2 and TRBJ2-2; the D call may be TRBD1 or TRBD2 (5 bases each). The germline gives CDR1 SGHTA, CDR2 FQGNSA. V lost 6 bases to trimming and J lost 4 bases, with 18 bases between them. The CDR3 runs 16 residues. The CDR3 DNA sequence: TGTGCCAGCAGGCTGGGACGGTCGAGTGGCACCGGGGAGCTGTTTTTT. Translated: CASRLGRSSGTGELFF.

V gene TRBV4-3 combines with J gene TRBJ2-3; no definite D call. V lost 7 bases, J lost 2 bases, and 31 bases lay in between. Germline V gene data show CDR1 as LGHNA and CDR2 as YSLEER. This CDR3 spans 20 amino acids. The CDR3 nucleotides are TGCGCCAGCAAGCCCCAAGGCTCTGAAAACTGTGGGGTTTACACAGATACGCAGTATTTT. Amino acid sequence: CASKPQGSENCGVYTDTQYF.

This clone was recorded at least ten times. The chain links TRBV2 to TRBJ2-3; 9 bases match TRBD1. The CDR3 is 15 residues long. Germline trimming cut 10 bases from V and 0 bases from J; bases unmatched to any gene: 8. Germline CDR1 and CDR2: SNHLY and FYNNEI. CDR3 residues: CAIVTGGSSTDTQYF. The CDR3 DNA follows: TGTGCCATCGTGACAGGGGGATCTAGCACAGATACGCAGTATTTT.

This chain uses TRBV20-1 with TRBJ2-1; D is undetermined. Trimming removed 6 bases from V and 7 bases from J, with 10 bases in between. The CDR3 consists of 11 residues. Germline values: CDR1 DFQATT, CDR2 SNEGSKA (reference sequence). CDR3 nucleotides: TGCAGTGCCACCACCTCGAATGAGCAGTTCTTC. It yields the protein CSATTSNEQFF.